The sequence of this T cell receptor beta chain was determined in a study of regulatory T cells in long-lasting Graves disease. On the study more broadly: The study counted Graves' disease as persistent given over 5 years of antithyroid drugs and positive TSH receptor antibodies.

General observations from the study: Persistent disease showed a preference for TRBV28, TRBJ1-2 and TRBJ2-5.

Time point denoted: persistent/refractory GD, antithyroid drugs over 5 years with positive TRAb. There was RNA extracted from PBMCs, and the TCR library was made from it. The authors diagnosed Graves' disease using American Thyroid Association guidelines. An endocrinology unit in Xi'an, China, supplied the patients. The CDR3 is 14 amino acids. The germline CDR1 and CDR2 sequences are MGHRA and YSYEKL. Only a few counts were recorded for this clonotype. Its antigen is unidentified. Relative to the germline gene, one junction end is altered; a read error may explain this. Combining iRepertoire HTBI primers with Arm-PCR of CDR3 regions, the authors built TCR beta libraries. Each CDR3 protein gets one entry after TCRdb re-called the multiplex PCR reads with MiXCR. Of roughly 500,000 distinct CDR3 sequences in the sample, 20% to 25% were seen once.

This chain uses TRBV4-1 with TRBJ1-2; 11 bases line up with TRBD1. The sequence came from a female donor with Graves disease. Material: peripheral blood mononuclear cells (PBMCs), obtained when the disease was refractory, from a patient treated with antithyroid drugs. CDR3: CASSQGRTGGIEKF. For the CDR3, the DNA is TGCGCCAGCAGCCAAGGCCGGACAGGGGGCATCGAAAAGTTC.